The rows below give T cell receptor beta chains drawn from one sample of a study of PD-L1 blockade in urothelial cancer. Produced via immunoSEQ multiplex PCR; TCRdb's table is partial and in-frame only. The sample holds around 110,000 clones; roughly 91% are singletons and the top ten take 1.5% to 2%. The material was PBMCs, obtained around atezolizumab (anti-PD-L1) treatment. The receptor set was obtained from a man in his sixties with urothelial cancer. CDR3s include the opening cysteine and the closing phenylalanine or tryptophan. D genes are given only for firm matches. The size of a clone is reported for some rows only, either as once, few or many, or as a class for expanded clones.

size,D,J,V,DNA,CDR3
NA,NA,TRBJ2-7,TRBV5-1,TGCGCCAGCAGCTTGGTCGGGAGCCCCTCCTACGAGCAGTACTTC,CASSLVGSPSYEQYF
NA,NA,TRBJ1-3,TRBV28,TGTGCCAGCAGGGGACAAGGGTTAGGAAACACCATATATTTT,CASRGQGLGNTIYF
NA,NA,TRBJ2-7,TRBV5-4,TGTGCCAGCAGCGAACTCACTAGGATCGGCGAGCAGTACTTC,CASSELTRIGEQYF
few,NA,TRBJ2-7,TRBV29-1,TGCAGCGTTTGGCAGGGGATGGCTGATTCAGAAGAGCAGTACTTC,CSVWQGMADSEEQYF
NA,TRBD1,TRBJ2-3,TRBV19,TGTGCCAGTAACACTCCCCTGGGACAGGGGACAGATACGCAGTATTTT,CASNTPLGQGTDTQYF
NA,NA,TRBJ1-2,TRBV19,TGTGCCAGTACCTTAAAAGAGGATCCGGGCTATGGCTACACCTTC,CASTLKEDPGYGYTF
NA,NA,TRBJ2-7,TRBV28,TGTGCCAGCAGGCGACACTACGAGCAGTACTTC,CASRRHYEQYF
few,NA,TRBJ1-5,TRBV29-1,TGCAGCGTTAGTACATCAAATCAGCCCCAGCATTTT,CSVSTSNQPQHF
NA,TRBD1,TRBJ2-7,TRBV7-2,TGTGCCAGCAGCTCGGACAGGACCTACGAGCAGTACTTC,CASSSDRTYEQYF
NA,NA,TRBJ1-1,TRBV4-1,TGCGCCAGCAGCCACATCGGACAGAAGAACACTGAAGCTTTCTTT,CASSHIGQKNTEAFF
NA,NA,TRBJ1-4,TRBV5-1,TGCGCCAGCAGCCGGGGAGAGGTAGAAAAACTGTTTTTT,CASSRGEVEKLFF
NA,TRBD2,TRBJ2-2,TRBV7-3,TGTGCCAGCAGCTCGGGACTAGCTTACACCGGGGAGCTGTTTTTT,CASSSGLAYTGELFF
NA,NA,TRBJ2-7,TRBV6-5,TGTGCCAGCAGTACGCAGGGAGGCGAGCAGTACTTC,CASSTQGGEQYF
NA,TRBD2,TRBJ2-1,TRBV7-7,TGTGCTAGCAGCCCAAGCTATGCGGGAGGGTTAATAGATGAGCAGTTCTTC,CASSPSYAGGLIDEQFF
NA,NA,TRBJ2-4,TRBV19,TGTGCCAGTATCCCCCCCAGGCCATACAGGGCCAAAAACATTCAGTACTTC,CASIPPRPYRAKNIQYF
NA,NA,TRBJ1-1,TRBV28,TGTGCCAGCAGTTCCTACGGGGTGAACACTGAAGCTTTCTTT,CASSSYGVNTEAFF
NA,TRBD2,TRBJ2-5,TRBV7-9,TGTGCCAGCAGCGCGGGACTAGCGGGGGAGACCCAGTACTTC,CASSAGLAGETQYF
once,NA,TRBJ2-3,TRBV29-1,TGCAGCGTTGAAGGAGGGCGTAGCACAGATACGCAGTATTTT,CSVEGGRSTDTQYF
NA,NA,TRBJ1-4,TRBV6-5,TGTGCCAGCAGTTACTCGGGGGGGTCAGATGAAAAACTGTTTTTT,CASSYSGGSDEKLFF
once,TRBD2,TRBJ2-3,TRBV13,TGTGCCAGCAGCTCATCCTCTAGCGGAGCAAGCACAGATACGCAGTATTTT,CASSSSSSGASTDTQYF
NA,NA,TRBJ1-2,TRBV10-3,TGTGCCATCAGTGTAGCTGGAGGCGGCTACACCTTC,CAISVAGGGYTF
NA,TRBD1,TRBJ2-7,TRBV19,TGTGCCAGTAGTCCGGGACAGGGAGGGTACGAGCAGTACTTC,CASSPGQGGYEQYF
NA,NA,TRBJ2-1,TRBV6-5,TGTGCCAGCAGTTACGGGTCAGGTCCTCCCAACAATGAGCAGTTCTTC,CASSYGSGPPNNEQFF
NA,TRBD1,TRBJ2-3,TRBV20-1,TGCAGAGGACAGGTTGGAGATACGCAGTATTTT,CRGQVGDTQYF
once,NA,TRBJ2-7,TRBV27,TGTGCCAGCAGTTTAAGGCCGGCCAGGGGTAACGAGCAGTACTTC,CASSLRPARGNEQYF
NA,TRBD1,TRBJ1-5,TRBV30,TGTGCCTGGAGTTTCCAGGGGGGCGATCAGCCCCAGCATTTT,CAWSFQGGDQPQHF